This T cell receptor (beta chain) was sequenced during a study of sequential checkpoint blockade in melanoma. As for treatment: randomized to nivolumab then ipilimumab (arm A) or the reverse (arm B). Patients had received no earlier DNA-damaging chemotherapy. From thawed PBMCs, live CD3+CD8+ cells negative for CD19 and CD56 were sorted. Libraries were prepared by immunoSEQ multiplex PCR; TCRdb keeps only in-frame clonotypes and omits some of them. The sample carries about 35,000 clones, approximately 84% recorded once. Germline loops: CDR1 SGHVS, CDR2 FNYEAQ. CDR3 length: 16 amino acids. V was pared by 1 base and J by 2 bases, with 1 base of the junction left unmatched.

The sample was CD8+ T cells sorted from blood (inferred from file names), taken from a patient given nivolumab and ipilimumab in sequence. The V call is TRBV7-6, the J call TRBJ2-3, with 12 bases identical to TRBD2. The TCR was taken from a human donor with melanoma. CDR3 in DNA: TGTGCCAGCAGCTTAGGACTAGCGGGGGACACAGATACGCAGTATTTT. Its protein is CASSLGLAGDTDTQYF.